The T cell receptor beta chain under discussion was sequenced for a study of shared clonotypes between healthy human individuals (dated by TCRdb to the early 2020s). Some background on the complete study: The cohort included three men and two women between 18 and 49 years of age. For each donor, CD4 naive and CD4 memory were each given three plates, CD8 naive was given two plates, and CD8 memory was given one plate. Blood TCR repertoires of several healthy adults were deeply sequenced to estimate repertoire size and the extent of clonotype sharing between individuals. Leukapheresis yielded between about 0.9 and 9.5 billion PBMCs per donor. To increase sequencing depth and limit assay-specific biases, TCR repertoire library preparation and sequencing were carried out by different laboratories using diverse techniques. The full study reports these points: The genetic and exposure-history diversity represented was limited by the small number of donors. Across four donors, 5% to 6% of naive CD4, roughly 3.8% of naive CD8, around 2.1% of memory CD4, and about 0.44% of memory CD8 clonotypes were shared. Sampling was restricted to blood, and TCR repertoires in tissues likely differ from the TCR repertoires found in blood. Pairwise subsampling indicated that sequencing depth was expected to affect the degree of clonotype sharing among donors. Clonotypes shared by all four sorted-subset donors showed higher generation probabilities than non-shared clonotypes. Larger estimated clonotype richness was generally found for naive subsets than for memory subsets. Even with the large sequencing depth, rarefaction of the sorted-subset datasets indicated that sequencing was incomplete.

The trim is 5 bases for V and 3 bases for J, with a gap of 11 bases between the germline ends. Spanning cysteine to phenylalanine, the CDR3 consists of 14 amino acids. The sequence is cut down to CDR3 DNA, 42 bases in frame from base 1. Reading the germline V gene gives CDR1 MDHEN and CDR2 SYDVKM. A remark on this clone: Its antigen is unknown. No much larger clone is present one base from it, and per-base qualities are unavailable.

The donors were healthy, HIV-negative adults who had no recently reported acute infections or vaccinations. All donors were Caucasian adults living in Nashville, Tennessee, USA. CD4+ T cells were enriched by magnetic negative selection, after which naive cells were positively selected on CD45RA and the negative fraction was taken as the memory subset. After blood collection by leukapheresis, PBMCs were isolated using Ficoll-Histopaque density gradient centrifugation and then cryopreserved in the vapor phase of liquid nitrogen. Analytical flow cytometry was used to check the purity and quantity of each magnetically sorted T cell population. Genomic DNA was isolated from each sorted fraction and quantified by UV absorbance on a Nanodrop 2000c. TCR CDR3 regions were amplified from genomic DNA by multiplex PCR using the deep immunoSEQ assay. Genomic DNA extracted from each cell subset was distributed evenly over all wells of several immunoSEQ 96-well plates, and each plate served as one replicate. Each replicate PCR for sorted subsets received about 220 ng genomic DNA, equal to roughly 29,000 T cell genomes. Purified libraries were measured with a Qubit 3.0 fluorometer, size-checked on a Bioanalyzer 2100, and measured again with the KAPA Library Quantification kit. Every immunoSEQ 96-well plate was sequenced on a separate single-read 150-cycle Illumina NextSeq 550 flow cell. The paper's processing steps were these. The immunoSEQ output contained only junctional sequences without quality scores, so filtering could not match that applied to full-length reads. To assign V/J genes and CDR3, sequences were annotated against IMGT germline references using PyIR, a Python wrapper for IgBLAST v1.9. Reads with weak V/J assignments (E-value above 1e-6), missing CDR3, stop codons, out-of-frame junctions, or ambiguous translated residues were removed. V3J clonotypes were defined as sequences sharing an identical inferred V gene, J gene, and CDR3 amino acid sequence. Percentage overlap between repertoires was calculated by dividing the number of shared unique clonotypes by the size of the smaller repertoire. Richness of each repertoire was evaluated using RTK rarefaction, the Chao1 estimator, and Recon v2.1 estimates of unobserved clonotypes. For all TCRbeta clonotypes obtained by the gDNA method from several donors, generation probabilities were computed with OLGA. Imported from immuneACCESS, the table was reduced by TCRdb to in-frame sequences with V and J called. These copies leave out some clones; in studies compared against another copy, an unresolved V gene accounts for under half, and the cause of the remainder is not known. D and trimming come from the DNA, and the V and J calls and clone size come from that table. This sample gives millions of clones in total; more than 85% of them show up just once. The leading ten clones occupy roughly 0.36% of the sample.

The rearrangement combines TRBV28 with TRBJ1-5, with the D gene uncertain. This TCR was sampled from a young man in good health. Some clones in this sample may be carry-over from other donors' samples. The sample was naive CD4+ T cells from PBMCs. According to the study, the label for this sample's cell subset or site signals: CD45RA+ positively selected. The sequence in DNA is TGTGCCAGCAGTCCCCTTCATCCCAATCAGCCCCAGCATTTT. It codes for CASSPLHPNQPQHF.